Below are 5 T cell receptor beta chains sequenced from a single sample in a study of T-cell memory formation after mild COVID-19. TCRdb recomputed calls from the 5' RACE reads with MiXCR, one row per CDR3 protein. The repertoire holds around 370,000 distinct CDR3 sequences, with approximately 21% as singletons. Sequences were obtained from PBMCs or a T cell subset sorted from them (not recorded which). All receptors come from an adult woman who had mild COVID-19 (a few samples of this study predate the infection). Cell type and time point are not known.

CDR3 sequence: CASSFRAGATSYNEQFF. DNA of the CDR3: TGTGCCAGCAGCTTCCGAGCGGGAGCAACGTCCTACAATGAGCAGTTCTTC. The chain couples TRBV5-6 to TRBJ2-1, with 8 positions matching TRBD2. Trimming cost V 2 bases and J 1 base; bases outside gene matches: 8. The CDR3 covers 17 residues. In germline, CDR1 is SGHDT, CDR2 YYEEEE.

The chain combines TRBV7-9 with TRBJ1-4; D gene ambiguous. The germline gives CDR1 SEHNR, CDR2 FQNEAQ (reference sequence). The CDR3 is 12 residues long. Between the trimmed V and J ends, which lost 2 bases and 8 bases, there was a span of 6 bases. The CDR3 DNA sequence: TGTGCCAGCAGCTTATTTACGGAAAAACTGTTTTTT. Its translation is CASSLFTEKLFF.

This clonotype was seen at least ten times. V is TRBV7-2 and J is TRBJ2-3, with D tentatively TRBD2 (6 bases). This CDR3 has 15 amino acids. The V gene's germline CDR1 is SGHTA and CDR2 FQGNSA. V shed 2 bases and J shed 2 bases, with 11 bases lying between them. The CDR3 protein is CASSLMGLDTDTQYF. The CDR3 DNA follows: TGTGCCAGCAGCTTAATGGGACTCGACACAGATACGCAGTATTTT.

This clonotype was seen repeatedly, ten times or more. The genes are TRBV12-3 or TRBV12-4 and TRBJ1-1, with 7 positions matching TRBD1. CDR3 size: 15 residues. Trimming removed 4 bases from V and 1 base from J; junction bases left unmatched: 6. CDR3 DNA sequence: TGTGCCAGCAGTTCTAGCGGGACAGAGAACACTGAAGCTTTCTTT. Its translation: CASSSSGTENTEAFF.

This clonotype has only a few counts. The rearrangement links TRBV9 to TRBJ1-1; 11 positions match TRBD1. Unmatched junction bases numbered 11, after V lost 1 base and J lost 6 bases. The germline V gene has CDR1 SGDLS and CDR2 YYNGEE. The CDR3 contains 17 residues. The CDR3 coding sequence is TGTGCCAGCAGCGTAAGGGACAGGGGGATTGTAGAATCTGAAGCTTTCTTT. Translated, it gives CASSVRDRGIVESEAFF.